A single sample is the source of the 22 T cell receptor beta chains below, sequenced in a study of beta chain features in type 1 diabetes. Expressed TCRB transcripts got sequenced, as all isolated RNA was reverse transcribed. Generated by immunoSEQ multiplex PCR, the TCRdb table keeps only in-frame clones and is missing some. The sample has 130,000 to 150,000 clones, around 50% seen once. The sequenced sample was Tregs from blood. The receptors stem from a man aged 18 to 29 in good health.

Worth noting for this clone: This sequence may be a read error, since a much larger clone differs from it by one base. The chain combines TRBV6-1 with TRBJ1-1; TRBD1 aligns across 7 bases. Germline V gene lookup returns CDR1 MNHNS and CDR2 SASEGT. V was clipped by 6 bases and J by 0 bases; unmatched bases: 4. The CDR3 has 14 amino acids. The CDR3 DNA reads TGTGCCAGCAGCCGGGACAGCCTGAACACTGAAGCTTTCTTT. It codes for CASSRDSLNTEAFF.

The chain is built from TRBV25-1 and TRBJ2-7; 10 bases line up with TRBD1. CDR1 and CDR2 from the germline V gene are MGHDK and SYGVNS. The length of the CDR3 is 16 residues. The junction had 8 bases not matched to a gene; V was cut back by 4 bases and J by 2 bases. The CDR3 reads CASSGAPGTGAYEQYF. Written as DNA, the CDR3 is TGTGCCAGCAGTGGAGCCCCCGGGACAGGGGCCTACGAGCAGTACTTC.

The J gene is TRBJ1-5, the V gene TRBV4-2; 8 bases agree with TRBD1. The CDR3 runs to 13 residues. Germline trimming cut 8 bases from V and 6 bases from J; bases unmatched to any gene: 6. The germline gives CDR1 LGHNA, CDR2 YNFKEQ. In nucleotides, the CDR3 is TGTGCCAGCTCAGGGGGCGCCGGTCAGCCCCAGCATTTT. This sequence encodes CASSGGAGQPQHF.

The chain couples TRBV30 to TRBJ1-1; D is undetermined. V lost 0 bases, J lost 3 bases, and 11 bases lay in between. Germline CDR1 is GTSNPN and CDR2 is SVGIG (reference sequence). The CDR3 sequence is 14 residues long. CDR3 coding DNA: TGTGCCTGGAGTGTTGGGCCCCTGGACACTGAAGCTTTCTTT. It codes for CAWSVGPLDTEAFF.

The rearrangement joins TRBV5-1 to TRBJ2-3, with a possible D match to TRBD2 (5 bases). V lost 0 bases to trimming and J lost 7 bases, with 15 bases between them. The CDR3 contains 15 residues. Germline CDR1 reads SGHRS; CDR2 reads YFSETQ. For the CDR3, the DNA is TGCGCCAGCAGCTTGGGAAGCGGAACCGGAAATACGCAGTATTTT. As protein: CASSLGSGTGNTQYF.

The rearrangement joins TRBV5-1 to TRBJ2-7; TRBD2 matches 13 bases. In germline, CDR1 is SGHRS, CDR2 YFSETQ. J was trimmed by 1 base and V by 4 bases; bases with no gene match: 2. The CDR3 is 15 residues long. The CDR3 DNA follows: TGCGCCAGCAGCACGGGACTAGCGGGGTCCTACGAGCAGTACTTC. It translates to CASSTGLAGSYEQYF.

This clone was counted only a few times. V usage is TRBV10-3 and J usage is TRBJ2-3; 11 nucleotides align to TRBD2. Germline CDR1 ENHRY, CDR2 SYGVKD. CDR3 length: 15 amino acids. Trimming cost V 6 bases and J 2 bases; bases outside gene matches: 4. In DNA, the CDR3 is TGTGCCATCAGGATAGCGGGAGGGTCCACAGATACGCAGTATTTT. Its protein product is CAIRIAGGSTDTQYF.

The chain recombines TRBV28 with TRBJ2-3, with 9 bases lining up with TRBD1. This CDR3 has 16 residues. Germline V lookup: CDR1 MDHEN, CDR2 SYDVKM. V dropped 6 bases and J dropped 7; count of bases not matched to a gene: 14. CDR3 nucleotides: TGTGCCAGCAGCGCTCGGCCGGGACAGGGACGACATACGCAGTATTTT. This encodes CASSARPGQGRHTQYF.

The rearrangement uses TRBV27 and TRBJ2-3; D is uncertain. Germline V gene lookup returns CDR1 MNHEY and CDR2 SMNVEV (reference sequence). The CDR3 has 16 residues. The V and J ends lost 6 bases and 1 base respectively, with 17 bases between them. CDR3 in amino acids: CASSHLRGGGTDTQYF. CDR3 in DNA: TGTGCCAGCAGCCACCTACGAGGCGGTGGCACAGATACGCAGTATTTT.

This clone came up a few times. The chain recombines TRBV20-1 with TRBJ1-2; no definite D call. This CDR3 has 11 residues. V gave up 1 base and J gave up 4 bases, with 4 bases separating them. Germline CDR1 is DFQATT and CDR2 is SNEGSKA (reference sequence). CDR3 DNA sequence: TGCAGTGCTAGAGCAGTCTATGGCTACACCTTC. Translation gives CSARAVYGYTF.

V is TRBV29-1 and J is TRBJ2-1, with 7 bases lining up with TRBD1. The CDR3 totals 13 residues. J gave up 4 bases and V 4 bases, and 4 bases lay outside the gene matches. Germline V lookup: CDR1 SQVTM, CDR2 ANQGSEA. As DNA, the CDR3 is TGCAGCGTTGTGGGACAGATATACAATGAGCAGTTCTTC. It encodes CSVVGQIYNEQFF.

This clone has just a few counts. The V and J genes are TRBV5-1 and TRBJ2-5; the D gene is possibly TRBD1 (6 bases). The CDR3 has 12 residues. V was cut by 4 bases and J by 10 bases, with 14 bases left in between. CDR1 is SGHRS, CDR2 YFSETQ, per germline. Here the CDR3 reads CASSNTGIVQYF. The CDR3 DNA is TGCGCCAGCAGCAATACAGGGATAGTCCAGTACTTC.

This clone has more than one count but fewer than ten. This CDR3 is also generated by other DNA sequences in the sample. The rearrangement joins TRBV5-1 to TRBJ2-2, with TRBD2 matching 7 bases. The CDR3 is 15 residues long. The J segment lost 0 bases and the V segment lost 3 bases, leaving 2 bases of the junction unmatched. From germline, CDR1 is SGHRS and CDR2 YFSETQ. The CDR3 DNA reads as TGCGCCAGCAGCTCAGGACTAGCGAACACCGGGGAGCTGTTTTTT. It translates to CASSSGLANTGELFF.

J is TRBJ1-5 and V is TRBV10-2; 8 positions agree with TRBD1. Germline CDR1 WSHSY, CDR2 SAAADI. This CDR3 contains 13 residues. V lost 6 bases to trimming and J lost 5 bases; unmatched junction nucleotides: 3. The CDR3 DNA reads TGCGCCAGCAGCGAACAGGGGGATCAGCCCCAGCATTTT. Translation: CASSEQGDQPQHF.

J is TRBJ2-7 and V is TRBV10-3; weak D call: TRBD2 (6 bases). Germline values: CDR1 ENHRY, CDR2 SYGVKD. Trimming took off 7 bases at V and 0 bases at J, with 16 bases between the two ends. The CDR3 is 15 residues long. Here the CDR3 reads CAIKGRDSSSYEQYF. CDR3 sequence (DNA): TGTGCCATCAAGGGCCGGGACTCGAGCTCCTACGAGCAGTACTTC.

This chain connects TRBV5-1 to TRBJ2-2, with D possibly matching TRBD2 (6 bases). This CDR3 is 15 amino acids long. From germline, CDR1 is SGHRS and CDR2 YFSETQ. The germline V and J ends were trimmed by 2 bases and 0 bases, with 8 bases remaining between them. CDR3 bases: TGCGCCAGCAGCTTCCTAGCGTCGAACACCGGGGAGCTGTTTTTT. Its translation: CASSFLASNTGELFF. Full variable domain (missing parts from reference TRBV5-1 and TRBJ2-2): KAGVTQTPRYLIKTRGQQVTLSCSPISGHRSVSWYQQTPGQGLQFLFEYFSETQRNKGNFPGRFSGRQFSNSRSEMNVSTLELGDSALYLCASSFLASNTGELFFGEGSRLTVL.

The table lists this clone with a few counts. The chain links TRBV11-2 to TRBJ2-1; D is undetermined. The CDR3 runs to 11 residues. Germline values: CDR1 SGHAT, CDR2 FQNNGV. V gave up 5 bases and J gave up 6 bases, with 5 bases separating them. CDR3 amino acids: CASSLFNEQFF. The DNA of the CDR3 is TGTGCCAGCAGCCTCTTCAATGAGCAGTTCTTC.

V and J are TRBV28 and TRBJ2-3, with 8 bases matching TRBD1. From germline, CDR1 is MDHEN and CDR2 SYDVKM. With V trimmed by 3 bases and J by 6 bases, 5 bases remained unmatched. The CDR3 runs 14 residues. The CDR3 loop reads CASSFRGLGDTQYF. DNA for the CDR3: TGTGCCAGCAGTTTCAGGGGGCTGGGGGATACGCAGTATTTT.

This clone turned up a few times. The chain links TRBV5-1 to TRBJ2-7, with TRBD2 matching 9 bases. CDR3 length equals 15 residues. V was clipped by 1 base and J by 3 bases; unmatched bases: 5. Germline-derived CDR1 and CDR2 are SGHRS and YFSETQ. This CDR3 is CASSLTGREGYEQYF. The CDR3 nucleotides are TGCGCCAGCAGCTTGACGGGGCGGGAGGGCTACGAGCAGTACTTC.

The V and J genes are TRBV5-8 and TRBJ1-6, with 11 bases fitting TRBD1. The ends lost 4 bases at V and 11 bases at J; junction bases unmatched: 8. In germline, CDR1 is SGHTS, CDR2 YDEGEE. The CDR3 contains 15 residues. The CDR3 DNA sequence: TGTGCCAGCAGCCCTAGGGACAGGGGGTGGACACCCCTCCACTTT. Its protein is CASSPRDRGWTPLHF.

This clone was seen only a few times. The chain is built from TRBV6-6 and TRBJ2-1; 11 bases agree with TRBD2. CDR3 length: 16 residues. Germline values: CDR1 MNHNY, CDR2 SVGAGI (reference sequence). V was pared by 0 bases and J by 3 bases, with 1 base of the junction left unmatched. The DNA for the CDR3 is TGTGCCAGCAGTTACTCAGGGACTAGCGGCTACAATGAGCAGTTCTTC. Its protein is CASSYSGTSGYNEQFF.

This clone was seen a handful of times. The chain joins TRBV18 to TRBJ2-3, with 7 bases matching TRBD1. Trimming cost V 1 base and J 6 bases; bases outside gene matches: 1. The germline V gene encodes CDR1 KGHSH and CDR2 LQKENI. CDR3 size: 13 residues. CDR3 DNA: TGTGCCAGCTCACCACAGACAGGGGATACGCAGTATTTT. Its protein product is CASSPQTGDTQYF.